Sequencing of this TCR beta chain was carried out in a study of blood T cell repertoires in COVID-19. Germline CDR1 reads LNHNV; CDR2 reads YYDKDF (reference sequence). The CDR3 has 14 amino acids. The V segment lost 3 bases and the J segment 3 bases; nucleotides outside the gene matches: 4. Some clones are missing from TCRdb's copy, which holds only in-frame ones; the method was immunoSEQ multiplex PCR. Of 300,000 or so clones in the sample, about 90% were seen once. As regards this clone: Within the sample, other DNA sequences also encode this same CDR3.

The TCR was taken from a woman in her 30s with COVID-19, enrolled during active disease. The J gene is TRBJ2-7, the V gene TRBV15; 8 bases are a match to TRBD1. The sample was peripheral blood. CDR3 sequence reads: CATSSGGTGYEQYF. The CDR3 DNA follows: TGTGCCACCAGCAGTGGTGGGACAGGCTACGAGCAGTACTTC.